This TCR beta chain was sequenced during a study of blood T cell repertoires in COVID-19. About the research overall: T cells, B-cell-depleted T cells, or PBMCs supplied cDNA or gDNA.

The CDR3 is 14 residues long. Looked up from germline, CDR1 is MNHEY and CDR2 is SVGAGI. Trimming cost V 7 bases and J 5 bases, with 14 bases left between them. In the original workflow: Amplified reference gene primers provided the basis for estimating nucleated cell counts. Profiling relied on immunoSEQ multiplex PCR, and the TCRdb table lists in-frame clones only, not all of them. V and J calls and clone size are those listed in that table; D and trimming were worked out from the DNA. The table has over 85,000 clones, 85% to 90% seen once. The origin of this receptor is a man in his sixties with acute or convalescent COVID-19. This sequence joins TRBV6-5 and TRBJ2-2; weak D call: TRBD2 (5 bases). Sequenced: peripheral blood. In DNA, the CDR3 is TGTGCCAGCAAACTCGAGGGAATGACCGGGGAGCTGTTTTTT. This translates into CASKLEGMTGELFF.